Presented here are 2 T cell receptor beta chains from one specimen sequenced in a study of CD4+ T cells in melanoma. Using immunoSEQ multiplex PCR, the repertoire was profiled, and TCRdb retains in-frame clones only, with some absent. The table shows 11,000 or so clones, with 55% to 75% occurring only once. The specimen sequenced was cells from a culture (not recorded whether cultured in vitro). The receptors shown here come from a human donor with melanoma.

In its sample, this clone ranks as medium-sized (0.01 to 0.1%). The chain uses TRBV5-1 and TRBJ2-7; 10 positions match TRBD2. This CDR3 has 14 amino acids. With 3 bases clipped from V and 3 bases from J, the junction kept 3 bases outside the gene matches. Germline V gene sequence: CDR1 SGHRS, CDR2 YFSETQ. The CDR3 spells CASSSIAGGYEQYF. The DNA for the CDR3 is TGCGCCAGCAGCTCCATAGCGGGGGGCTACGAGCAGTACTTC. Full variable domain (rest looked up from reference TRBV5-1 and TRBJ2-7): KAGVTQTPRYLIKTRGQQVTLSCSPISGHRSVSWYQQTPGQGLQFLFEYFSETQRNKGNFPGRFSGRQFSNSRSEMNVSTLELGDSALYLCASSSIAGGYEQYFGPGTRLTVT.

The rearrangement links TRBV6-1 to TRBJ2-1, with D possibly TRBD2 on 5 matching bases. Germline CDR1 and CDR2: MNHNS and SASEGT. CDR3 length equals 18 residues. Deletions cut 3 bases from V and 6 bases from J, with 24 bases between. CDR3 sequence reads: CASSDRFVAGWKFNEQFF. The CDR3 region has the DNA TGTGCCAGCAGTGATAGATTCGTGGCGGGCTGGAAATTCAATGAGCAGTTCTTC.